This entry is about one T cell receptor (beta chain). The specificity of this receptor is unknown. Per-base qualities were not stored, and no clone one base away is much larger. This sample was taken from a study of OX40 agonist ivuxolimab in advanced cancers. Describing the broader study: Ivuxolimab, which targeted the costimulatory receptor OX40 (CD134), was an agonistic, fully human IgG2 monoclonal antibody. Patients were allowed to have had prior anti-PD-1, anti-PD-L1 or anti-CTLA-4 therapy, and roughly two fifths of the dose-escalation patients had been treated with checkpoint inhibitors. Intravenous ivuxolimab was administered to patients every 2 weeks at six dose levels: 0.01, 0.1, 0.3, 1.5, 3 and 10 mg/kg. Of the 50 to 55 dose-escalation patients, hepatocellular carcinoma was present in some 19, melanoma in around 15, renal cell carcinoma in 9 and head and neck cancer in 9. The point of sequencing TCRbeta in the periphery was to test whether ivuxolimab changed TCR sequence diversity and drove clonal T-cell expansion. The paper describes the monotherapy dose-escalation part (N ≈ 49 patients) of the phase I trial of ivuxolimab. A male proportion of around 81% and a mean age of around 60 years, ranging from 23 to 79, were recorded for the dose-escalation cohort. Three dose-escalation patients achieved partial responses, one with hepatocellular carcinoma and two with cutaneous melanoma.

According to the germline V gene, CDR1 reads SNHLY and CDR2 reads FYNNEI. For this chain, trimming is 5 bases at the V end and 5 bases at the J end, and the number of junction bases without a gene match is 12. The CDR3 contains 16 residues, cysteine and phenylalanine counted. Only the CDR3 DNA stays, 48 bases, in frame from base 1. Patients with a history of autoimmune disease or receiving systemic immunosuppression were excluded from the trial. Peripheral blood for TCR sequencing was collected from all dose cohorts at baseline, on cycle 4 day 1, and on cycle 7 day 1. The samples were drawn from a first-in-human, open-label, multicenter phase I dose-escalation trial of ivuxolimab. Adults with locally advanced or metastatic melanoma, renal cell, hepatocellular, or head and neck squamous cell carcinoma were enrolled in the trial. Before TCR sequencing, CD4+ T cells and CD8+ T cells from peripheral blood were sorted into separate populations.

Genomic DNA was isolated from the sorted cells so that the TCRbeta CDR3 region could be sequenced. The immunoSEQ Assay was used for sequencing of TCRbeta CDR3 regions. TCRdb re-hosts the immuneACCESS table, in-frame sequences only. Its copies lack some clones; in the studies checked, an unresolved V gene accounts for under half of them, and the cause for the rest is not known. Here the sample has 60,000 to 75,000 clones; approximately 91% occur a single time. The top ten hold about 5% of the sample. What the work shows at the level of the full study, not this receptor alone: In the 0.1-3.0 mg/kg groups, partial responders were among the patients with the lowest normalized peripheral clonal expansion, particularly in CD8+ T cells. Low levels of normalized T-cell clonal expansion were also seen in some patients who did not respond. Antigen specificity was not determined for the clonally expanded peripheral T cells. At doses of 0.1 to 3.0 mg/kg, clonal expansion of both CD4+ and CD8+ T cells in blood was seen between baseline and week 6. On average, CD8+ T cells showed more expanded clones than CD4+ T cells after ivuxolimab.

The chain employs TRBV2 and TRBJ2-5, with 9 junctional bases fitting TRBD2. This specimen was CD4+ or CD8+ T cells sorted from blood, taken in a trial of the OX40 agonist ivuxolimab. The clonotype comes from an adult with an advanced solid tumor such as melanoma, head and neck, liver or kidney cancer. The nucleotide sequence reads TGTGCCAGCAGTTCCTCGGGCGGGAGGGCACGGGAGACCCAGTACTTC. It translates to CASSSSGGRARETQYF.